Included here is one T cell receptor (beta chain) sequence, with context. Its antigen is unidentified. This PCR relied on a set of 60 Vbeta primers and 13 Jbeta primers. Assay used: immunoSEQ multiplex PCR; TCRdb lists only in-frame clones, some missing. Of around 150,000 clones detected, around 80% appear once; the ten largest clones hold 6.3%. The V and J ends lost 5 bases and 8 bases, in that order; junction bases with no gene match: 9. CDR3 length equals 14 residues. Germline CDR1 is MGHRA and CDR2 is YSYEKL. The data stem from a study of cytomegalovirus exposure and HLA in healthy donors. Study-level results: Indistinguishable V segments such as TRBV6-2 and TRBV6-3 were excluded.

The chain has TRBV4-1 and TRBJ1-3; the match to TRBD1 covers 7 bases. Sequencing was carried out using PBMCs. This TCR was sampled from a male donor in good health and CMV-seropositive. CDR3 nucleotides: TGCGCCAGCAGCGGGACAGTGCCCTTAGACACCATATATTTT. It yields the protein CASSGTVPLDTIYF.